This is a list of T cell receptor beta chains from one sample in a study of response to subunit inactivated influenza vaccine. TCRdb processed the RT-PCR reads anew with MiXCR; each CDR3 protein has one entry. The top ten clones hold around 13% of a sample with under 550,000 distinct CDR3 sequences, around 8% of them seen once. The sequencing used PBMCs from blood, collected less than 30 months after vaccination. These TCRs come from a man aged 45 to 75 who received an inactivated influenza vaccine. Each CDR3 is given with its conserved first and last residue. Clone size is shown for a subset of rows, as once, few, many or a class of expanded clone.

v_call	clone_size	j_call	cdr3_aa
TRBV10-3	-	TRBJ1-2	CAMGPGTGQDYGYTF
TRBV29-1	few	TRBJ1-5	CSVSGQGFDQPQHF
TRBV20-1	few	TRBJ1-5	CSARDRVTYSNQPQHF
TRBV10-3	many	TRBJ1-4	CAISDSGTSNEKLFF
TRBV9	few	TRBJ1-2	CASSVDPGGTYGYTF
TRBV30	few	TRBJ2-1	CAWSVGSGGYNEQFF
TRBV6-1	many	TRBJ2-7	CASSVTANSYEQYF
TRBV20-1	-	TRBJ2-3	CSASGGAGTSTDTQYF
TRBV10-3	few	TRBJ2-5	CAIRDGTGETQYF
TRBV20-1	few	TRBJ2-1	CSARGTGSSYNEQFF
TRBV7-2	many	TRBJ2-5	CASSRIKRGGETQYF
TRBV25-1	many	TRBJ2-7	CASRGQGATPYEQYF
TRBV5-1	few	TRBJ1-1	CASSLAGPAENTEAFF
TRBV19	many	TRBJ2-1	CASKSGSRDEQFF
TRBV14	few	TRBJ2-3	CASSPPWGRELTDTQYF
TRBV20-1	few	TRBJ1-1	CSARKETGAAEAFF
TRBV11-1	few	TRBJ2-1	CASSSGTGFYNEQFF
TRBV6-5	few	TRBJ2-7	CASSYAGTGGPSSYEQYF
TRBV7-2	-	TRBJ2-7	CASSPPGQGHEQYF
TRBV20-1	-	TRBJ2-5	CSCPESDRETQETQYF
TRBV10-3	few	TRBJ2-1	CAISETPAGGPRNEQFF
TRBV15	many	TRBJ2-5	CATSSGPQETQYF
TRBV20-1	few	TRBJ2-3	CSARVGLAGRTDTQYF
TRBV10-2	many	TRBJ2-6	CASSAYSSGERSGANVLTF